Listed below are T cell receptor beta chains from one sample, sequenced in a study of blood T cell repertoires in COVID-19. Only in-frame clones appear in the TCRdb table, and some are missing; sequencing was by immunoSEQ multiplex PCR. Of 450,000 or so clones listed, 70% to 90% are singletons. The sample consisted of peripheral blood. These receptors all come from a man aged 18 to 29 with COVID-19, enrolled during active disease. CDR3s include the opening cysteine and the closing phenylalanine or tryptophan. D genes are given only for firm matches. Clone sizes are given selectively: once, few, many, or a class where the clone is expanded.

D	size	V	J	DNA	CDR3
-	-	TRBV24-1	TRBJ1-3	TGTGCCACCAGTGAGGGCCTAAACTCTGGAAACACCATATATTTT	CATSEGLNSGNTIYF
TRBD2	few	TRBV7-6	TRBJ2-1	TGTGCCAGCAGCCACCGACTAGCGGGAGATGAGCAGTTCTTC	CASSHRLAGDEQFF
-	-	TRBV15	TRBJ2-3	TGTGCCACCAGCAGAGATGGGCAGGGCACAGATACGCAGTATTTT	CATSRDGQGTDTQYF
TRBD1	-	TRBV5-4	TRBJ2-3	TGTGCCAGCAGGGACAGGGCTGGCACAGATACGCAGTATTTT	CASRDRAGTDTQYF
TRBD1	once	TRBV7-9	TRBJ1-1	TGTGCCAGCAGCCTCAAGACGACAGGGGGCGCCGCTGAAGCTTTCTTT	CASSLKTTGGAAEAFF
TRBD1	-	TRBV6-1	TRBJ2-5	TGTGCCAGCAGTGCGCTCCGGGACAGGGGGCGTCAGACCCAGTACTTC	CASSALRDRGRQTQYF
-	-	TRBV27	TRBJ2-7	TGTGCCAGCCGGTGGACAGAGAGCTCCTACGAGCAGTACTTC	CASRWTESSYEQYF
-	-	TRBV19	TRBJ2-1	TGTGCCAGTATGGGGGGCTCCTACAATGAGCAGTTCTTC	CASMGGSYNEQFF
TRBD2	-	TRBV5-1	TRBJ2-7	TGCGCCAGCAGCTTCGGGGGGTACGAGCAGTACTTC	CASSFGGYEQYF
TRBD1	-	TRBV6-5	TRBJ2-7	TGTGCCAGCTTCCCGCCAGGGACAGTCGCACGCGAGCAGTACTTC	CASFPPGTVAREQYF
-	-	TRBV24-1	TRBJ2-3	TGTGCCACCAGTGATCCCAGGGCGACAGATACGCAGTATTTT	CATSDPRATDTQYF
TRBD1	-	TRBV30	TRBJ2-5	TGTGCCTGGAGTAAGACAGGGGGGGAGACCCAGTACTTC	CAWSKTGGETQYF
-	-	TRBV19	TRBJ1-2	TGTGCCAGTAGTTCGTCAGGTGGGCGCTACACCTTC	CASSSSGGRYTF
TRBD2	-	TRBV7-3	TRBJ2-7	TGTGCCAGCAGCTTAACGGCTAGCGGGAGGCCGGGGCAGTACTTC	CASSLTASGRPGQYF
-	-	TRBV25-1	TRBJ2-2	TGTGCCAGCAGTGCGGGTTACTACACCGGGGAGCTGTTTTTT	CASSAGYYTGELFF
-	-	TRBV3-1/TRBV3-2	TRBJ2-5	TGTGCCAGCAGCCACCGTTGGACCCAGTACTTC	CASSHRWTQYF
-	once	TRBV14	TRBJ1-3	TGTGCCAGCAGCCTAGTCAGGGGCGCCTCTGGAAACACCATATATTTT	CASSLVRGASGNTIYF
-	-	TRBV4-1	TRBJ1-4	TGCGCCAGCAGCCAAGATGCCTCCCTAGGGGGTACTAATGAAAAACTGTTTTTT	CASSQDASLGGTNEKLFF
TRBD2	-	TRBV10-2	TRBJ2-1	TGCGCCAGCACCCCCGAGCGGGAGGGACCTTACAATGAGCAGTTCTTC	CASTPEREGPYNEQFF
-	-	TRBV2	TRBJ2-2	TGTGCCAGCAACGCAGGGCTTAACACCGGGGAGCTGTTTTTT	CASNAGLNTGELFF
-	-	TRBV5-6	TRBJ2-5	TGTGCCAGCAGCTTGTGGTCTAGTCGGGAGACCCAGTACTTC	CASSLWSSRETQYF
TRBD1	-	TRBV10-2	TRBJ2-7	TGCGCCAGCAGTGAGGGACAGGGCTCCTACGAGCAGTACTTC	CASSEGQGSYEQYF
-	-	TRBV19	TRBJ1-4	TGTGCCAGTAACCAGGGGACAACTAATGAAAAACTGTTTTTT	CASNQGTTNEKLFF
TRBD1	-	TRBV7-2	TRBJ2-4	TGTGCCAGCAGCTTAGTGTACAGGGGGCGCAAAAACATTCAGTACTTC	CASSLVYRGRKNIQYF
TRBD2	-	TRBV30	TRBJ2-2	TGTGCCTGGAGTGTTAGCGGGGTAATCCGGGAGCTGTTTTTT	CAWSVSGVIRELFF
-	-	TRBV10-1	TRBJ2-2	TGCGCCAGCGCTAGAACCGAAACTAACACCGGGGAGCTGTTTTTT	CASARTETNTGELFF
-	-	TRBV27	TRBJ1-6	TGTGCCAGCAGTCCCACCGTACAGGGTAGACGTTCACCCCTCCACTTT	CASSPTVQGRRSPLHF
TRBD2	-	TRBV6-1	TRBJ2-1	TGTGCCAGCAGTGAATCCCCCCGGACTAGCGGGAGTAGCAGGAATGAGCAGTTCTTC	CASSESPRTSGSSRNEQFF
-	-	TRBV18	TRBJ2-7	TGTGCCAGCTCACCATCTGCGTACGAGCAGTACTTC	CASSPSAYEQYF
-	-	TRBV9	TRBJ1-2	TGTGCCAGCAGCGTAGCCCCCGGACAGTGGAACTATGGCTACACCTTC	CASSVAPGQWNYGYTF
-	-	TRBV7-7	TRBJ2-5	TGTGCTAGCAGCCGAAGGCCCAAGGGGAATGGACAAGAGACCCAGTACTTC	CASSRRPKGNGQETQYF
-	-	TRBV9	TRBJ1-2	TGTGCCAGCAGCGTAGGGTATGGGGGCGCCGGCTATGGCTACACCTTC	CASSVGYGGAGYGYTF
-	-	TRBV5-4	TRBJ2-1	TGTGCCAGCAGCCACCGGGACTACAATGAGCAGTTCTTC	CASSHRDYNEQFF
-	-	TRBV5-6	TRBJ2-4	TGTGCCAGCAACCTCGGGAGTACGAACATTCAGTACTTC	CASNLGSTNIQYF
-	-	TRBV5-1	TRBJ2-1	TGCGCCAGCAGCTTAGGCGTGGCGGGGTCAAATCAGGAGCAGTTCTTC	CASSLGVAGSNQEQFF
-	once	TRBV6-6	TRBJ2-3	TGTGCCAGCAGCGACCCGGGATTACACACAGATACGCAGTATTTT	CASSDPGLHTDTQYF
-	-	TRBV6-5	TRBJ1-3	TGTGCCAGCAGTTTTACTCAGGCAGGGCGGAACACCATATATTTT	CASSFTQAGRNTIYF
-	-	TRBV20-1	TRBJ2-7	TGCAGTGCTAGTAAGTCAGACTACGAGCAGTACTTC	CSASKSDYEQYF
TRBD2	-	TRBV5-1	TRBJ2-3	TGCGCCAGCAGCGTCGTGGCGGGAGTGGGCACAGATACGCAGTATTTT	CASSVVAGVGTDTQYF
-	-	TRBV27	TRBJ2-3	TGTGCCAGCAGTTTTGCGGGAGATACGCAGTATTTT	CASSFAGDTQYF
TRBD2	-	TRBV7-8	TRBJ2-3	TGTGCCAGCAGGGAAACCTCCACGACTAGCGGGGCGGCAGATACGCAGTATTTT	CASRETSTTSGAADTQYF
-	-	TRBV7-2	TRBJ2-7	TGTGCCAGCAGCACAAGTTCCAGTAACGAGCAGTACTTC	CASSTSSSNEQYF
-	-	TRBV18	TRBJ2-5	TGTGCCAGCTCACCAGAGGTAGAGACCCAGTACTTC	CASSPEVETQYF
-	-	TRBV30	TRBJ1-6	TGTGCCTGGACTACTCAAGGGGCAGCCTATAATTCACCCCTCCACTTT	CAWTTQGAAYNSPLHF
TRBD2	-	TRBV7-3	TRBJ2-3	TGTGCCAGCAGCCGACTAGCCACAGATACGCAGTATTTT	CASSRLATDTQYF
-	-	TRBV5-4	TRBJ1-1	TGTGCCAGCAGCTTAGGGGGACCTGAAGCTTTCTTT	CASSLGGPEAFF
-	-	TRBV6-4	TRBJ1-6	TGTGCCAGCAGACGCGAGGGAGGGTCCTACCATTCACCCCTCCACTTT	CASRREGGSYHSPLHF
-	-	TRBV3-1/TRBV3-2	TRBJ1-3	TGTGCCAGCAGCCAAGAATGGGCCTACTTAGGAAACACCATATATTTT	CASSQEWAYLGNTIYF
TRBD1	-	TRBV29-1	TRBJ1-1	TGCAGCGTGGGGACAGGGAACACTGAAGCTTTCTTT	CSVGTGNTEAFF
-	-	TRBV11-2	TRBJ1-5	TGTGCCAGCAGCTCTGAGAGGAATCAGCCCCAGCATTTT	CASSSERNQPQHF
TRBD2	-	TRBV2	TRBJ2-1	TGTGCCAGCAGTAGGGGACTAGCGGGGAAGAGCTCCTACAATGAGCAGTTCTTC	CASSRGLAGKSSYNEQFF
TRBD2	-	TRBV6-6	TRBJ2-3	TGTGCCAGCAGTTTACCCCTAGCGGGAAGCACAGATACGCAGTATTTT	CASSLPLAGSTDTQYF
-	-	TRBV15	TRBJ2-5	TGTGCCACCAGCAGAGTCAGAGGCCAAGAGACCCAGTACTTC	CATSRVRGQETQYF
TRBD1	-	TRBV5-1	TRBJ1-2	TGCGCCAGCTTGGGACAGGGGCTCTATGGCTACACCTTC	CASLGQGLYGYTF
TRBD2	-	TRBV7-9	TRBJ2-7	TGTGCCAGCAGCCCTACCGCCGGGACTAGCGGGAGGGCCGGGGAGCAGTACTTC	CASSPTAGTSGRAGEQYF
TRBD1	-	TRBV4-1	TRBJ1-2	TGCGCCAGCAGCCAAGTTCCGACAGGGTACTTAGGCTATGGCTACACCTTC	CASSQVPTGYLGYGYTF